The 30 T cell receptor beta chains presented below share a single source sample, sequenced in a study of cytotoxic CD8 clonotypes in ibrutinib-treated CLL (dated by TCRdb to the early 2020s). The library was made by the immunoSEQ multiplex PCR assay. The table comes from immuneACCESS by way of TCRdb, which keeps in-frame sequences with V and J called. Part of the clones is missing from these tables; in studies checked, under half for an unresolved V gene and the rest for unknown reasons. The sample data list 250,000 to 350,000 clones, and 60% to 80% of these were observed just once. Clones ranked in the top ten supply about 5.8% of the sample. The time point label here, explained by the study, means: progressive disease on ibrutinib. Sequencing was performed on PBMCs, taken at disease progression, from a patient treated with ibrutinib. The source of these receptors is a human donor with chronic lymphocytic leukemia.

This rearrangement joins TRBV7-8 to TRBJ2-7; D is possibly TRBD2 (5 bases). V was cut by 1 base and J by 6 bases, with 10 bases left in between. Germline V CDR1 and CDR2: SGHVS, FQNEAQ. This CDR3 comprises 13 residues. Here the CDR3 reads CASSLGGPGEQYF. The DNA for the CDR3 is TGTGCCAGCAGCTTAGGCGGGCCGGGCGAGCAGTACTTC.

The chain recombines TRBV28 with TRBJ2-7; D perhaps matches TRBD1 (6 bases). Looked up from germline, CDR1 is MDHEN and CDR2 is SYDVKM. Trimming removed 6 bases from V and 5 bases from J, with 26 bases in between. The CDR3 covers 17 residues. The DNA for the CDR3 is TGTGCCAGCAGCAAACTCATCGGGCAGGGGTTCTTTAACGAGCAGTACTTC. Encoded protein: CASSKLIGQGFFNEQYF.

The rearrangement uses TRBV28 and TRBJ2-5, with TRBD2 matching over 8 bases. The V and J ends lost 6 bases and 4 bases, in that order; junction bases with no gene match: 10. This CDR3 has 15 residues. Germline CDR1 reads MDHEN; CDR2 reads SYDVKM. CDR3 coding DNA: TGTGCCAGCAGCCCTCACGGACTAGCACCAGAGACCCAGTACTTC. Translated, it gives CASSPHGLAPETQYF. Combining the CDR3 with reference TRBV28 and TRBJ2-5 gives the whole variable domain DVKVTQSSRYLVKRTGEKVFLECVQDMDHENMFWYRQDPGLGLRLIYFSYDVKMKEKGDIPEGYSVSREKKERFSLILESASTNQTSMYLCASSPHGLAPETQYFGPGTRLLVL.

This chain joins TRBV2 and TRBJ2-3; D is perhaps TRBD1 (6 bases). Germline CDR1 is SNHLY and CDR2 is FYNNEI. This CDR3 region has 18 residues. The V gene lost 7 bases and the J gene lost 4 bases, with 27 bases spanning the gap. CDR3 nucleotide sequence: TGTGCCAGCATTCGAAGGGTTAGGACAGAGAAGTCCGCAGATACGCAGTATTTT. It encodes CASIRRVRTEKSADTQYF.

This chain connects TRBV19 to TRBJ1-6; 8 bases are a match to TRBD1. The length of the CDR3 is 13 residues. Germline V gene lookup returns CDR1 LNHDA and CDR2 SQIVND (reference sequence). The trim removed 5 bases at V and 11 bases at J, leaving 5 bases unmatched. This CDR3 reads CASSAGQGPPLHF. Written as DNA, the CDR3 is TGTGCCAGTAGTGCTGGACAGGGACCACCCCTCCACTTT.

The chain uses TRBV5-1 and TRBJ2-5, with 8 bases identical to TRBD1. The V segment lost 5 bases and the J segment 5 bases; nucleotides outside the gene matches: 8. The CDR3 is 14 residues long. Germline CDR1 and CDR2: SGHRS and YFSETQ. The CDR3 DNA sequence: TGCGCCAGCAGACGACAGGGGTCGGGGGAGACCCAGTACTTC. Its translation is CASRRQGSGETQYF.

The chain combines TRBV4-1 with TRBJ2-7; 10 bases align to TRBD2. With 1 base clipped from V and 3 bases from J, the junction kept 9 bases outside the gene matches. The CDR3 covers 17 residues. The germline CDR1 and CDR2 sequences are MGHRA and YSYEKL. The CDR3 nucleotides read TGCGCCAGCAGCCAAGCCGCAGCGGGGGGGCCTGTCTACGAGCAGTACTTC. Protein product: CASSQAAAGGPVYEQYF.

This chain connects TRBV5-1 to TRBJ2-1; no clear D gene. This CDR3 contains 12 residues. The V gene lost 0 bases and the J gene lost 9 bases, with 7 bases spanning the gap. CDR1 and CDR2 from the germline V gene are SGHRS and YFSETQ. CDR3 sequence (DNA): TGCGCCAGCAGCTTGGTTTTAAGTGAGCAGTTCTTC. Translation gives CASSLVLSEQFF. The variable domain in full, with the rest retrieved from reference TRBV5-1 and TRBJ2-1, is KAGVTQTPRYLIKTRGQQVTLSCSPISGHRSVSWYQQTPGQGLQFLFEYFSETQRNKGNFPGRFSGRQFSNSRSEMNVSTLELGDSALYLCASSLVLSEQFFGPGTRLTVL.

This clone was observed a single time. The chain carries TRBV11-2 and TRBJ2-7; D is possibly TRBD1 (6 bases). The germline CDR1 and CDR2 sequences are SGHAT and FQNNGV. V was cut by 5 bases and J by 4 bases, with 12 bases left in between. CDR3 size: 13 residues. The CDR3 loop is CASSGQREYEQYF. The CDR3 nucleotides read TGTGCCAGCAGCGGACAGCGCGAATACGAGCAGTACTTC.

The V and J genes are TRBV5-5 and TRBJ2-3, with D possibly being TRBD1 (6 bases). This CDR3 region has 14 residues. Germline loops: CDR1 SGHKS, CDR2 YYEKEE (reference sequence). Trimming pared 4 bases from V and 3 bases from J, leaving 12 bases between. The DNA for the CDR3 is TGTGCCAGCAGCCCCGGACAGAAAACAGATACGCAGTATTTT. This encodes CASSPGQKTDTQYF.

The chain combines TRBV28 with TRBJ2-3; 10 nucleotides match TRBD2. The V segment lost 4 bases and the J segment 0 bases; nucleotides outside the gene matches: 10. The CDR3 length is 18 residues. Germline V lookup: CDR1 MDHEN, CDR2 SYDVKM. The CDR3 DNA follows: TGTGCCAGCAGTTGGTCCAGCGGGAGGGTGGAAAGCACAGATACGCAGTATTTT. Protein: CASSWSSGRVESTDTQYF.

The V and J genes are TRBV11-2 and TRBJ1-4; D remains ambiguous. The CDR3 loop spans 17 amino acids. Trimming pared 1 base from V and 5 bases from J, leaving 17 bases between. Germline V gives CDR1 SGHAT, CDR2 FQNNGV. CDR3 sequence reads: CASSLVPGGTRNEKLFF. CDR3 bases: TGTGCCAGCAGCTTAGTGCCGGGAGGAACACGGAATGAAAAACTGTTTTTT.

The chain is built from TRBV10-1 and TRBJ2-7; 14 bases are a match to TRBD2. There are 15 residues in the CDR3. Germline assignment: CDR1 WNHNN and CDR2 SYGVQD (reference sequence). V lost 4 bases to trimming and J lost 5 bases; unmatched junction nucleotides: 4. CDR3 bases: TGCGCCAGCAGTGGGACTAGCGGGAGGCCCCACGAGCAGTACTTC. This translates into CASSGTSGRPHEQYF.

The rearrangement joins TRBV4-1 to TRBJ2-7; D gene ambiguous. Trimming stripped 1 base from V and 0 bases from J, with 10 bases between. The CDR3 consists of 15 residues. The germline CDR1 and CDR2 sequences are MGHRA and YSYEKL. The CDR3 DNA reads TGCGCCAGCAGCCAAGTATGGCGCGACTCCTACGAGCAGTACTTC. This codes for CASSQVWRDSYEQYF.

The sample holds a few counts of this clone. The chain has TRBV10-1 and TRBJ1-4; no firm D call. The CDR3 sequence is 14 residues long. Germline assignment: CDR1 WNHNN and CDR2 SYGVQD (reference sequence). The V gene lost 3 bases and the J gene lost 5 bases, with 10 bases spanning the gap. CDR3 DNA: TGCGCCAGCAGTGAATCAGGAGAAAATGAAAAACTGTTTTTT. Encoded protein: CASSESGENEKLFF.

This chain uses TRBV6-1 with TRBJ2-7, with TRBD1 matching 7 bases. Germline CDR1 MNHNS, CDR2 SASEGT. CDR3 length: 15 residues. J was trimmed by 2 bases and V by 6 bases; bases with no gene match: 10. The chain's CDR3 is CASRATTGWAYEQYF. The CDR3 coding sequence is TGTGCCAGCAGGGCGACGACAGGGTGGGCCTACGAGCAGTACTTC.

This chain uses TRBV4-2 with TRBJ1-3; the D gene is possibly TRBD1 (5 bases). This CDR3 is 18 amino acids long. Germline CDR1 and CDR2: LGHNA and YNFKEQ. Deletions cut 0 bases from V and 4 bases from J, with 19 bases between. In nucleotides, the CDR3 is TGTGCCAGCAGCCAAGACTGGGGCAGAGCCTTCCCCGGAAACACCATATATTTT. This translates into CASSQDWGRAFPGNTIYF.

The chain combines TRBV7-6 with TRBJ2-1; 10 positions agree with TRBD1. Germline assignment: CDR1 SGHVS and CDR2 FNYEAQ. The CDR3 loop spans 17 amino acids. V shed 3 bases and J 5 bases; nucleotides not matched to a gene: 10. CDR3 sequence (DNA): TGTGCCAGCAGCTTGATACCCGGGACAGGGGTAAACAATGAGCAGTTCTTC. Translating gives CASSLIPGTGVNNEQFF.

The gene calls are TRBV11-2 and TRBJ1-2, with 8 bases lining up with TRBD1. Trimming removed 4 bases from V and 4 bases from J; junction bases left unmatched: 5. Germline loops: CDR1 SGHAT, CDR2 FQNNGV. The CDR3 is 14 residues long. The DNA for the CDR3 is TGTGCCAGCAGCTCAGTAGGGACAGGCTATGGCTACACCTTC. It is translated as CASSSVGTGYGYTF.

The chain is built from TRBV6-4 and TRBJ2-3, with 8 nucleotides matching TRBD2. The germline gives CDR1 MRHNA, CDR2 SNTAGT. There are 16 residues in the CDR3. The V segment lost 6 bases and the J segment 3 bases; nucleotides outside the gene matches: 11. The DNA of the CDR3 is TGTGCCAGCAGCTGGGGACTAGGAGGAACGACAGATACGCAGTATTTT. Protein sequence: CASSWGLGGTTDTQYF.

The chain employs TRBV29-1 and TRBJ1-5, with unresolved D. This CDR3 is built from 14 residues. Per the germline V gene, CDR1 is SQVTM and CDR2 is ANQGSEA. The ends were cut back, 2 bases at V and 1 base at J, with 9 bases in the middle. The chain's CDR3 is CSVETGESNQPQHF. The CDR3 DNA follows: TGCAGCGTTGAAACGGGAGAGAGCAATCAGCCCCAGCATTTT. The whole variable domain, filled in from reference TRBV29-1 and TRBJ1-5, reads SAVISQKPSRDICQRGTSLTIQCQVDSQVTMMFWYRQQPGQSLTLIATANQGSEATYESGFVIDKFPISRPNLTFSTLTVSNMSPEDSSIYLCSVETGESNQPQHFGDGTRLSIL.

The chain uses TRBV29-1 and TRBJ1-2; TRBD1 matches 7 bases. J was trimmed by 4 bases and V by 0 bases; bases with no gene match: 8. The CDR3 loop spans 15 amino acids. The germline gives CDR1 SQVTM, CDR2 ANQGSEA. The CDR3 spells CSVEDRRRGLYGYTF. The DNA of the CDR3 is TGCAGCGTTGAAGATCGGAGAAGGGGGCTCTATGGCTACACCTTC.

The V gene is TRBV29-1, the J gene TRBJ1-1, with TRBD1 matching over 8 bases. From germline, CDR1 is SQVTM and CDR2 ANQGSEA. V lost 4 bases and J lost 7; bases outside the gene matches: 2. CDR3 length equals 11 residues. For the CDR3, the DNA is TGCAGCGTTGGACAGGGGTATGAAGCTTTCTTT. Residues: CSVGQGYEAFF.

This chain links TRBV7-6 with TRBJ2-3; 10 bases are a match to TRBD2. Trimming at V came to 3 bases and at J to 1 base, leaving 10 bases not matched to a gene. The CDR3 runs to 18 residues. Germline values: CDR1 SGHVS, CDR2 FNYEAQ. The DNA for the CDR3 is TGTGCCAGCAGCTTGCTTAGCGGGAGGCGAGTGGGCACAGATACGCAGTATTTT. Translation: CASSLLSGRRVGTDTQYF.

The rearrangement uses TRBV25-1 and TRBJ1-4; possible D gene TRBD1, 5 bases. V was shortened by 2 bases and J by 6 bases, with 22 bases between the two germline ends. Germline CDR1 reads MGHDK; CDR2 reads SYGVNS. This CDR3 is 18 amino acids long. The CDR3 loop reads CASSEHSGGSRGDEKLFF. CDR3 coding DNA: TGTGCCAGCAGTGAACATTCCGGGGGAAGTCGAGGGGATGAAAAACTGTTTTTT.

This clone was counted a few times. The rearrangement uses TRBV6-1 and TRBJ2-1; maybe TRBD1 (7 bases). The V end lost 5 bases, the J end lost 4 bases, and 12 bases lay between the germline ends. Germline CDR1 is MNHNS and CDR2 is SASEGT. The length of the CDR3 is 14 residues. The chain's CDR3 is CASSWRDSYNEQFF. CDR3 nucleotides: TGTGCCAGCAGTTGGAGGGACAGTTACAATGAGCAGTTCTTC.

The chain carries TRBV29-1 and TRBJ2-1; 9 nucleotides line up with TRBD1. Germline V gene sequence: CDR1 SQVTM, CDR2 ANQGSEA. V lost 6 bases to trimming and J lost 6 bases; unmatched junction nucleotides: 9. The CDR3 contains 14 residues. The CDR3 loop reads CSVHSGTGPNEQFF. The CDR3 DNA reads as TGCAGCGTGCATTCCGGGACAGGGCCCAATGAGCAGTTCTTC.

This chain uses TRBV25-1 with TRBJ1-1; D call uncertain. The germline CDR1 and CDR2 sequences are MGHDK and SYGVNS. V lost 3 bases, J lost 3 bases, and 11 bases lay in between. This CDR3 spans 14 amino acids. CDR3 protein: CASSEGYRYTEAFF. The CDR3, as DNA: TGTGCCAGCAGTGAGGGCTATAGGTACACTGAAGCTTTCTTT.

This clone was observed once. The gene calls are TRBV29-1 and TRBJ2-1; 7 bases map to TRBD2. J was trimmed by 7 bases and V by 7 bases; bases with no gene match: 13. The CDR3 loop spans 14 amino acids. CDR1 and CDR2 (germline): SQVTM, ANQGSEA. The CDR3 DNA reads as TGCAGCGGCCACCTAGCGGAGCCGTCTAATGAGCAGTTCTTC. Translated, it gives CSGHLAEPSNEQFF.

The CDR3 coding sequence is TGTGCCAGCAGCTTACTCCTTGGTGGGAGGTACGAGCAGTACTTC. It is translated as CASSLLLGGRYEQYF. The V gene is TRBV11-2, the J gene TRBJ2-7; D is perhaps TRBD2 (6 bases). This CDR3 is built from 15 residues. Germline V gene sequence: CDR1 SGHAT, CDR2 FQNNGV. V was pared by 2 bases and J by 4 bases, with 15 bases between.